The 2 T cell receptor beta chains listed next were all sequenced from one sample in a study of cytomegalovirus exposure and HLA in healthy donors. The PCR was carried out with 60 Vbeta primers and 13 Jbeta primers. Profiled with immunoSEQ multiplex PCR; TCRdb holds only in-frame clones, not every one. The repertoire holds 75,000 to 80,000 clones, with roughly four fifths as singletons. Sequenced sample: PBMCs. These receptor sequences come from a male donor in good health and CMV-seropositive.

CDR3 coding DNA: TGTGCCAGCAGTGAACAGGCCCGGGACTACTATGGCTACACCTTC. It yields the protein CASSEQARDYYGYTF. The V and J genes are TRBV6-1 and TRBJ1-2, with a weak D call TRBD1 (5 bases). From germline, CDR1 is MNHNS and CDR2 SASEGT. V was shortened by 2 bases and J by 3 bases, with 13 bases between the two germline ends. CDR3 length: 15 residues.

The chain carries TRBV5-1 and TRBJ1-2; D gene ambiguous. Looked up from germline, CDR1 is SGHRS and CDR2 is YFSETQ. This CDR3 is built from 15 residues. V lost 0 bases and J 3 bases, leaving 12 bases between the germline ends. CDR3 sequence (DNA): TGCGCCAGCAGCTTGGCCTATCAGGCCGACTATGGCTACACCTTC. Its translation: CASSLAYQADYGYTF.